This is a list of T cell receptor beta chains from one sample in a study of response to subunit inactivated influenza vaccine. TCRdb itself ran the RT-PCR reads through MiXCR, one entry per CDR3 protein. This table holds hundreds of thousands of distinct CDR3 sequences, 9.5% to 12% found once. The sample was PBMCs from blood, taken roughly 46 days after vaccination. The receptor set was obtained from a man aged 45-60 years who received an inactivated influenza vaccine. Each CDR3 is given with its conserved first and last residue. D genes are given only for firm matches. A clone size is listed for some rows: how often the clone was seen (once, few, many), or a class if it is expanded.

j_call	d_call	clone_size	v_call	cdr3_aa	cdr3_nt
TRBJ2-7	NA	NA	TRBV5-1	CASSLGRDYEQYF	TGCGCCAGCAGCTTAGGTCGGGACTACGAGCAGTACTTC
TRBJ2-2	NA	many	TRBV29-1	CSGYEDTGELFF	TGCAGCGGGTACGAGGACACCGGGGAGCTGTTTTTT
TRBJ2-7	NA	NA	TRBV6-2/TRBV6-3	CASSSRHPSYEQYF	TGTGCCAGCAGTTCCCGACACCCTTCCTACGAGCAGTACTTC
TRBJ2-1	TRBD2	few	TRBV25-1	CASSRRGAHFEQFF	TGTGCCAGCAGTCGGCGGGGGGCTCATTTTGAGCAGTTCTTC
TRBJ2-1	NA	few	TRBV6-2/TRBV6-3	CASRTDSSFGEQFF	TGTGCCAGCAGAACCGATTCCAGCTTTGGTGAGCAGTTCTTC
TRBJ2-2	NA	NA	TRBV5-1	CASSALAVSSTGELFF	TGCGCCAGCAGCGCGCTCGCGGTTAGTAGCACCGGGGAGCTGTTTTTT
TRBJ2-7	NA	many	TRBV11-2	CASSLEIGAAYEQYF	TGTGCCAGCAGCTTAGAAATAGGTGCGGCCTACGAGCAGTACTTC
TRBJ2-7	NA	few	TRBV4-3	CASSQGLHLPGHEQYF	TGCGCCAGCAGCCAGGGACTCCACTTACCGGGACACGAGCAGTACTTC
TRBJ1-1	NA	few	TRBV7-9	CASSPATEAFF	TGTGCCAGCAGCCCGGCGACTGAAGCTTTCTTT
TRBJ2-1	NA	few	TRBV9	CASSAWEVNNEQFF	TGTGCCAGCAGTGCCTGGGAGGTAAACAATGAGCAGTTCTTC
TRBJ2-1	NA	many	TRBV24-1	CATSDLGQGYNEQFF	TGTGCCACCAGTGACTTGGGCCAAGGCTACAATGAGCAGTTCTTC
TRBJ1-1	NA	NA	TRBV5-4	CASSLAVTGGAEAFF	TGTGCCAGCAGCTTGGCCGTGACGGGCGGGGCTGAAGCTTTCTTT
TRBJ2-2	NA	few	TRBV20-1	CSLSRTNTGELFF	TGCAGTTTATCCAGAACGAACACCGGGGAGCTGTTTTTT
TRBJ2-3	TRBD2	NA	TRBV7-2	CASSLTSGVGDTQYF	TGTGCCAGCAGCCTGACTAGCGGGGTCGGAGATACGCAGTATTTT
TRBJ2-1	TRBD1	NA	TRBV7-9	CASSLGQGLFF	TGTGCCAGCAGCTTAGGACAGGGCCTGTTCTTC
TRBJ2-7	TRBD1	NA	TRBV7-3	CASSLSGTGNYEQYF	TGTGCCAGCAGCTTATCCGGGACAGGAAACTACGAGCAGTACTTC
TRBJ2-1	TRBD2	NA	TRBV6-1	CASSDPSGGPLYNEQFF	TGTGCCAGCAGCGATCCCTCGGGGGGGCCTCTGTACAATGAGCAGTTCTTC
TRBJ2-1	NA	NA	TRBV4-2	CASQKEEAGSSYNEQFF	TGTGCCAGTCAAAAGGAGGAGGCGGGGAGCTCCTACAATGAGCAGTTCTTC
TRBJ1-2	NA	NA	TRBV5-1	CVSSLLTGNYGYTF	TGCGTCAGCAGCTTGCTTACAGGGAACTATGGCTACACCTTC
TRBJ2-1	TRBD1	NA	TRBV7-2	CASSLAGTGLTNEQFF	TGTGCCAGCAGCTTAGCCGGGACAGGACTTACCAATGAGCAGTTCTTC
TRBJ2-5	NA	few	TRBV5-4	CASSLIHKRNQETQYF	TGTGCCAGCAGCTTGATTCACAAGCGGAACCAAGAGACCCAGTACTTC
TRBJ2-7	NA	many	TRBV5-1	CASSPMISGYEQYF	TGCGCCAGCAGCCCGATGATATCTGGCTACGAGCAGTACTTC
TRBJ1-4	TRBD1	many	TRBV15	CATSRDRVLSANEKLFF	TGTGCCACCAGCCGGGACAGGGTTTTGTCGGCTAATGAAAAACTGTTTTTT
TRBJ1-5	NA	many	TRBV20-1	CSALLTITKPQHF	TGCAGTGCCCTCCTAACTATAACGAAGCCCCAGCATTTT
TRBJ1-1	NA	NA	TRBV7-9	CASSPGEGRNTEAFF	TGTGCCAGCAGCCCGGGGGAAGGGAGGAACACTGAAGCTTTCTTT
TRBJ2-7	NA	NA	TRBV29-1	CSVEDGTAGEQYF	TGCAGCGTTGAGGACGGGACGGCGGGAGAGCAGTACTTC